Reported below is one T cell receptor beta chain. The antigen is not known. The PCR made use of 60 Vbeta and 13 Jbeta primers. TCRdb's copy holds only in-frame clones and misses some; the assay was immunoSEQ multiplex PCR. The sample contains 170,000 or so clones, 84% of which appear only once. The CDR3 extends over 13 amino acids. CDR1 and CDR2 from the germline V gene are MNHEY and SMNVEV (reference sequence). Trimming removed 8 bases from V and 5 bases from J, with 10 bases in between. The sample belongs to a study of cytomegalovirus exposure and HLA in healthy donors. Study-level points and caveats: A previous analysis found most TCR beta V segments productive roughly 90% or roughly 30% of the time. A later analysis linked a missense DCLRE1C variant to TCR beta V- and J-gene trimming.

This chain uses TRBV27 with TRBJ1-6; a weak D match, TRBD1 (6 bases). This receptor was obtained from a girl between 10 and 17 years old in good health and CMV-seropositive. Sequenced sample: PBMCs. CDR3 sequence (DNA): TGTGCCAGCCGACAGGTTGATAATTCACCCCTCCACTTT. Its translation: CASRQVDNSPLHF.